This entry lists 8 T cell receptor beta chains sequenced from one sample in a study of blood T cell repertoires in COVID-19. Measured with immunoSEQ multiplex PCR; TCRdb has only the in-frame clones, and not every one. The sample holds about 370,000 clones, over 75% seen once. The sample was PBMCs or T cells enriched from blood (not recorded which). All receptors come from a man aged 18 to 30 who had recovered from COVID-19.

This clone has just a few counts. The chain is built from TRBV28 and TRBJ2-1; D uncertain. The CDR3 spans 13 residues. Germline V gives CDR1 MDHEN, CDR2 SYDVKM. Trimming left V 5 bases short and J 0 bases short, with 5 bases between. The CDR3 sequence is CASSMSSYNEQFF. CDR3 in DNA: TGTGCCAGCAGTATGAGCTCCTACAATGAGCAGTTCTTC.

This chain uses TRBV6-5 with TRBJ1-2; TRBD1 is a possible D gene (6 bases). The CDR3 has 14 amino acids. V was trimmed by 6 bases and J by 1 base, leaving 12 bases between them. The germline gives CDR1 MNHEY, CDR2 SVGAGI. For the CDR3, the DNA is TGTGCCAGCAGGGCAACAGGGAATAACTATGGCTACACCTTC. This sequence encodes CASRATGNNYGYTF.

The rearrangement uses TRBV9 and TRBJ1-3; D not resolved. CDR3 length: 14 amino acids. Germline CDR1 SGDLS, CDR2 YYNGEE. The V and J ends lost 0 bases and 3 bases respectively, with 7 bases between them. CDR3 coding DNA: TGTGCCAGCAGCGTAGCCGGGGATGGAAACACCATATATTTT. Protein sequence: CASSVAGDGNTIYF.

The chain is built from TRBV7-9 and TRBJ1-1, with TRBD1 matching 10 bases. Germline values: CDR1 SEHNR, CDR2 FQNEAQ (reference sequence). V lost 7 bases, J lost 6 bases, and 8 bases stayed unmatched. CDR3 length: 14 residues. This chain's CDR3 is CASIVGQGVSEAFF. DNA of the CDR3: TGTGCCAGCATTGTAGGACAGGGGGTGTCTGAAGCTTTCTTT. Full variable domain (missing parts from reference TRBV7-9 and TRBJ1-1): DTGVSQNPRHKITKRGQNVTFRCDPISEHNRLYWYRQTLGQGPEFLTYFQNEAQLEKSRLLSDRFSAERPKGSFSTLEIQRTEQGDSAMYLCASIVGQGVSEAFFGQGTRLTVV.

The chain uses TRBV7-8 and TRBJ2-2, with D perhaps TRBD1 (5 bases). The CDR3 is made up of 13 amino acids. Per the germline V gene, CDR1 is SGHVS and CDR2 is FQNEAQ. V lost 3 bases and J lost 5, with 7 bases in between. The CDR3 nucleotides read TGTGCCAGCAGCTTGACAGTTACCGGGGAGCTGTTTTTT. As protein: CASSLTVTGELFF.

J is TRBJ2-2 and V is TRBV7-3; possible D gene TRBD2, 5 bases. V lost 4 bases, J lost 1 base, and 10 bases lay in between. The CDR3 is 15 amino acids. Looked up from germline, CDR1 is SGHTA and CDR2 is FQGTGA. The CDR3 region is CASSSGRGNTGELFF. In DNA form, the CDR3 reads TGTGCCAGCAGCTCTGGACGGGGGAACACCGGGGAGCTGTTTTTT.

V is TRBV2 and J is TRBJ1-2; TRBD1 matches 9 bases. V dropped 6 bases and J dropped 3; count of bases not matched to a gene: 5. CDR1 is SNHLY, CDR2 FYNNEI, per germline. The length of the CDR3 is 14 residues. The CDR3 here is CASSGTGYDYGYTF. The CDR3 region has the DNA TGTGCCAGCAGCGGGACAGGGTATGACTATGGCTACACCTTC.

J is TRBJ1-5 and V is TRBV10-3; D perhaps matches TRBD1 (6 bases). CDR1 and CDR2 (germline): ENHRY, SYGVKD. Deletions cut 5 bases from V and 5 bases from J, with 16 bases between. This CDR3 comprises 15 residues. CDR3 nucleotides: TGTGCCATCAGTCCTACAGGGAGGGCGGATCAGCCCCAGCATTTT. Translating it yields CAISPTGRADQPQHF.